The 29 T cell receptor beta chains given below trace back to one sample, sequenced in a study of blood T cell repertoires in COVID-19. Sequencing used immunoSEQ multiplex PCR; TCRdb keeps in-frame clones, though not all of them. Of 330,000 or so clones in the sample, approximately 86% were seen once. Sample: peripheral blood. All receptors come from a man aged 30 to 39 with COVID-19, enrolled during active disease.

This clone was seen only once. The V and J genes are TRBV6-6 and TRBJ1-2, with D uncertain. Per germline, CDR1 MNHNY and CDR2 SVGAGI (reference sequence). This CDR3 is 15 amino acids long. Trimming took 4 bases from V and 3 from J, leaving 15 bases between them. The chain's CDR3 is CASSSRRTGDYGYTF. CDR3 DNA: TGTGCCAGCAGTTCCCGACGGACTGGGGACTATGGCTACACCTTC.

This chain joins TRBV27 and TRBJ2-7; D remains ambiguous. V lost 0 bases, J lost 1 base, and 7 bases lay in between. The CDR3 contains 14 residues. Germline CDR1 reads MNHEY; CDR2 reads SMNVEV (reference sequence). Here the CDR3 reads CASSLSLESYEQYF. CDR3 coding DNA: TGTGCCAGCAGTTTATCGCTAGAATCCTACGAGCAGTACTTC.

V and J are TRBV19 and TRBJ2-7; 7 bases are a match to TRBD1. CDR3 size: 14 residues. Per germline, CDR1 LNHDA and CDR2 SQIVND (reference sequence). V lost 3 bases, J lost 2 bases, and 4 bases stayed unmatched. Written as DNA, the CDR3 is TGTGCCAGTAGTATCGGGACAGCTACCTACGAGCAGTACTTC. It translates to CASSIGTATYEQYF.

The gene calls are TRBV5-1 and TRBJ2-7; TRBD1 might be the D (5 bases). This CDR3 has 14 residues. Germline V gene lookup returns CDR1 SGHRS and CDR2 YFSETQ. Trimming took off 1 base at V and 0 bases at J, with 8 bases between the two ends. The CDR3 is CASSLQGSSYEQYF. CDR3 nucleotide sequence: TGCGCCAGCAGCTTGCAGGGCAGCTCCTACGAGCAGTACTTC. Looking up the rest from reference TRBV5-1 and TRBJ2-7 gives the full variable domain: KAGVTQTPRYLIKTRGQQVTLSCSPISGHRSVSWYQQTPGQGLQFLFEYFSETQRNKGNFPGRFSGRQFSNSRSEMNVSTLELGDSALYLCASSLQGSSYEQYFGPGTRLTVT.

J is TRBJ2-7 and V is TRBV2; the D gene is possibly TRBD1 (5 bases). Trimming shortened V by 3 bases and J by 1 base, and 10 bases separated the two germline ends. The CDR3 has 14 amino acids. CDR1 is SNHLY and CDR2 is FYNNEI in the germline V gene. CDR3 DNA: TGTGCCAGCAGTGATGTACAGGTTTCCTACGAGCAGTACTTC. This codes for CASSDVQVSYEQYF. The variable domain in full, completed from reference TRBV2 and TRBJ2-7, reads EPEVTQTPSHQVTQMGQEVILRCVPISNHLYFYWYRQILGQKVEFLVSFYNNEISEKSEIFDDQFSVERPDGSNFTLKIRSTKLEDSAMYFCASSDVQVSYEQYFGPGTRLTVT.

The chain carries TRBV7-2 and TRBJ2-3; D ambiguous. Trimming shortened V by 5 bases and J by 1 base, and 4 bases separated the two germline ends. This CDR3 spans 12 amino acids. The germline V gene encodes CDR1 SGHTA and CDR2 FQGNSA. As DNA, the CDR3 is TGTGCCAGCAGCGGGCGCACAGATACGCAGTATTTT. Residues: CASSGRTDTQYF.

V usage is TRBV27 and J usage is TRBJ2-7; 9 bases agree with TRBD1. Trimming cost V 8 bases and J 3 bases; bases outside gene matches: 11. The CDR3 is 15 residues long. CDR1 MNHEY and CDR2 SMNVEV come from the germline V gene (reference sequence). DNA of the CDR3: TGTGCCAGCCTACCGGGACAGGGTCATCTCTACGAGCAGTACTTC. Translation gives CASLPGQGHLYEQYF.

This clone showed up just a few times. The rearrangement links TRBV7-9 to TRBJ2-7; 7 bases agree with TRBD2. This CDR3 is 14 amino acids long. Germline CDR1 SEHNR, CDR2 FQNEAQ (reference sequence). Unmatched junction bases numbered 9, after V lost 10 bases and J lost 0 bases. CDR3 residues: CATVPGGSSYEQYF. As DNA, the CDR3 is TGTGCCACCGTACCGGGGGGAAGCTCCTACGAGCAGTACTTC.

J is TRBJ2-7 and V is TRBV27; 7 nucleotides agree with TRBD1. Germline V gives CDR1 MNHEY, CDR2 SMNVEV (reference sequence). CDR3 length: 14 residues. The trim removed 5 bases at V and 4 bases at J, leaving 8 bases unmatched. DNA for the CDR3: TGTGCCAGCAGTGGTAGGGGGCGCCGGTACGAGCAGTACTTC. Protein sequence: CASSGRGRRYEQYF.

The V gene is TRBV9, the J gene TRBJ2-5, with D possibly TRBD2 on 7 matching bases. Trimming removed 4 bases at V and 1 base at J, with 14 bases between. The CDR3 has 15 residues. Germline V gene data show CDR1 as SGDLS and CDR2 as YYNGEE. The CDR3 here is CASSLGGGPQETQYF. The CDR3 region has the DNA TGTGCCAGCAGCCTGGGGGGGGGCCCCCAAGAGACCCAGTACTTC.

The chain couples TRBV27 to TRBJ2-3; D ambiguous. The CDR3 has 14 amino acids. Trimming took off 3 bases at V and 2 bases at J, with 9 bases between the two ends. CDR1 is MNHEY, CDR2 SMNVEV, per germline (reference sequence). CDR3 amino acids: CASSFEQVTDTQYF. The DNA for the CDR3 is TGTGCCAGCAGTTTTGAGCAGGTCACAGATACGCAGTATTTT.

V usage is TRBV5-1 and J usage is TRBJ1-2; D might be TRBD1 (6 bases). Germline V gives CDR1 SGHRS, CDR2 YFSETQ. The germline V and J ends were trimmed by 0 bases and 4 bases, with 13 bases remaining between them. The CDR3 sequence is 15 residues long. The CDR3 here is CASSLDTGQLYGYTF. In nucleotides, the CDR3 is TGCGCCAGCAGCTTGGATACAGGACAGCTCTATGGCTACACCTTC.

This clone has only one observation. V gene TRBV10-3 combines with J gene TRBJ1-4; D might be TRBD1 (5 bases). Germline-derived CDR1 and CDR2 are ENHRY and SYGVKD. CDR3 length: 16 residues. V was shortened by 0 bases and J by 11 bases, with 19 bases between the two germline ends. CDR3 nucleotide sequence: TGTGCCATCAGTGAGTCGACGTCGGGGGACCTTGGGAAACTGTTTTTT. The encoded protein is CAISESTSGDLGKLFF.

V gene TRBV19 combines with J gene TRBJ1-6; D unclear. Looked up from germline, CDR1 is LNHDA and CDR2 is SQIVND (reference sequence). Trimming stripped 10 bases from V and 5 bases from J, with 9 bases between. The CDR3 covers 12 residues. The CDR3 sequence is CATSSHNSPLHF. In DNA form, the CDR3 reads TGTGCCACCAGTTCCCATAATTCACCCCTCCACTTT.

The chain combines TRBV6-6 with TRBJ2-2; D may be TRBD2 (7 bases). CDR3 length equals 16 residues. Germline CDR1 reads MNHNY; CDR2 reads SVGAGI (reference sequence). The V end was cut by 5 bases, the J end by 1 base, with 14 bases between. CDR3 bases: TGTGCCAGCAGTCCCGGAGGGGGGGAGAACACCGGGGAGCTGTTTTTT. This codes for CASSPGGGENTGELFF.

V is TRBV28 and J is TRBJ2-3, with 9 positions matching TRBD2. The germline V gene encodes CDR1 MDHEN and CDR2 SYDVKM. This CDR3 comprises 17 residues. The J segment lost 4 bases and the V segment lost 5 bases, leaving 13 bases of the junction unmatched. Here the CDR3 reads CASSTWGSGSSADTQYF. CDR3 coding DNA: TGTGCCAGCAGTACCTGGGGTAGCGGGAGCTCCGCAGATACGCAGTATTTT.

The rearrangement joins TRBV10-2 to TRBJ2-7; possibly TRBD2 for D (5 bases). The CDR3 contains 13 residues. V gave up 5 bases and J gave up 6 bases, with 14 bases separating them. Germline CDR1 WSHSY, CDR2 SAAADI. The CDR3 spells CASSRKGEGEQYF. In nucleotides, the CDR3 is TGCGCCAGCAGTAGAAAGGGAGAAGGCGAGCAGTACTTC.

The chain couples TRBV5-1 to TRBJ1-1, with D perhaps matching TRBD1 (6 bases). V lost 7 bases to trimming and J lost 2 bases, with 18 bases between them. The CDR3 loop spans 15 amino acids. Germline V gives CDR1 SGHRS, CDR2 YFSETQ. The CDR3 bases are TGCGCCAGCCGACCTTATACAGGGTCAAACACTGAAGCTTTCTTT. Its translation: CASRPYTGSNTEAFF.

The rearrangement links TRBV6-2 or TRBV6-3 to TRBJ2-1, with 7 nucleotides matching TRBD2. The V gene end was trimmed by 6 bases and the J gene end by 9 bases; junction bases not matched to a gene: 11. There are 14 residues in the CDR3. The germline CDR1 and CDR2 sequences are MNHEY and SVGEGT. Here the CDR3 DNA reads TGTGCCAGCAGCCGACTAGCAGTCGGGGTTGAGCAGTTCTTC. Protein: CASSRLAVGVEQFF.

V is TRBV5-1 and J is TRBJ1-2, with TRBD1 as a possible D gene (6 bases). V gave up 4 bases and J gave up 4 bases, with 11 bases separating them. Germline V gene lookup returns CDR1 SGHRS and CDR2 YFSETQ. The CDR3 is 13 residues long. The chain's CDR3 is CASSPGQSYGYTF. The CDR3 DNA follows: TGCGCCAGCAGCCCCGGACAGTCCTATGGCTACACCTTC.

This chain uses TRBV2 with TRBJ2-1; 7 nucleotides match TRBD1. Losses at the gene ends were 6 bases for V and 5 bases for J; bases not matched to a gene: 7. CDR1 SNHLY and CDR2 FYNNEI come from the germline V gene. This CDR3 contains 14 residues. The CDR3 DNA is TGTGCCAGCAGAGGGGACAGTAGTAACAATGAGCAGTTCTTC. This codes for CASRGDSSNNEQFF.

The J gene is TRBJ1-3, the V gene TRBV7-9, with D maybe TRBD1 (5 bases). The V end was cut by 5 bases, the J end by 1 base, with 12 bases between. The germline gives CDR1 SEHNR, CDR2 FQNEAQ (reference sequence). This CDR3 is built from 15 residues. CDR3 sequence reads: CASSDTGQSGNTIYF. CDR3 nucleotides: TGTGCCAGCAGCGACACAGGCCAGTCTGGAAACACCATATATTTT.

The V and J genes are TRBV5-6 and TRBJ2-7; perhaps TRBD1 as D (5 bases). Per germline, CDR1 SGHDT and CDR2 YYEEEE. V gave up 6 bases and J gave up 3 bases, with 19 bases separating them. CDR3 length equals 15 residues. This CDR3 reads CASTIYDRSFYEQYF. The CDR3 region has the DNA TGTGCCAGCACGATATACGACAGATCTTTCTACGAGCAGTACTTC.

V is TRBV15 and J is TRBJ2-5, with 7 bases matching TRBD2. V lost 4 bases and J lost 0; bases outside the gene matches: 11. The CDR3 consists of 17 residues. Germline CDR1 is LNHNV and CDR2 is YYDKDF (reference sequence). The DNA for the CDR3 is TGTGCCACCAGCACCCATGGGGGGGGACGGTACCAAGAGACCCAGTACTTC. Translating it yields CATSTHGGGRYQETQYF.

The chain uses TRBV6-2 or TRBV6-3 and TRBJ1-2; 8 bases align to TRBD1. Trimming took 4 bases from V and 2 from J; bases not matched to a gene: 6. Germline V gives CDR1 MNHEY, CDR2 SVGEGT. The CDR3 runs 15 residues. The CDR3 loop is CASSSPGQGNYGYTF. As DNA, the CDR3 is TGTGCCAGCAGTTCCCCCGGACAGGGCAACTATGGCTACACCTTC.

The gene calls are TRBV6-2 or TRBV6-3 and TRBJ1-1; D call uncertain. Germline lookup yields CDR1 MNHEY and CDR2 SVGEGT. This CDR3 region has 13 residues. Trimming stripped 0 bases from V and 7 bases from J, with 9 bases between. The CDR3 loop is CASSYSRGLEAFF. DNA of the CDR3: TGTGCCAGCAGTTACTCGCGAGGACTTGAAGCTTTCTTT.

V is TRBV5-1 and J is TRBJ2-7; 8 nucleotides match TRBD1. There are 15 residues in the CDR3. Unmatched junction bases numbered 5, after V lost 1 base and J lost 2 bases. CDR1 and CDR2 from the germline V gene are SGHRS and YFSETQ. The CDR3 DNA reads as TGCGCCAGCAGCTTGAAACAGGGGGAAACCTACGAGCAGTACTTC. Its translation: CASSLKQGETYEQYF.

The chain recombines TRBV9 with TRBJ2-5, with no clear D. The germline gives CDR1 SGDLS, CDR2 YYNGEE. CDR3 length: 13 amino acids. V was shortened by 4 bases and J by 4 bases, with 11 bases between the two germline ends. CDR3 sequence reads: CASSLSPLETQYF. The CDR3 DNA reads TGTGCCAGCAGCCTCTCCCCCTTAGAGACCCAGTACTTC.

The rearrangement links TRBV5-1 to TRBJ1-4; D possibly corresponds to TRBD1 (5 bases). The length of the CDR3 is 16 residues. Germline V gene data show CDR1 as SGHRS and CDR2 as YFSETQ. V was shortened by 4 bases and J by 5 bases, with 18 bases between the two germline ends. CDR3: CASSPVGTGGNEKLFF. Here the CDR3 DNA reads TGCGCCAGCAGCCCTGTCGGCACAGGCGGAAATGAAAAACTGTTTTTT.